Listed below are T cell receptor beta chains from one sample, sequenced in a study of PD-L1 blockade in urothelial cancer. Clones were read by immunoSEQ multiplex PCR, and TCRdb kept only the in-frame ones, dropping some. The table records around 30,000 clones, about 79% of them present only once. Material: PBMCs, obtained around atezolizumab (anti-PD-L1) treatment. The receptors were gathered from an older man with urothelial cancer. Both conserved end residues are part of each CDR3. A D gene is named only where the DNA matches it firmly. Clone size is stated in some rows and not others, as once, few, many or a class when expanded.

J | length | size | D | V | DNA | CDR3
TRBJ1-1 | 15 | NA | NA | TRBV19 | TGTGCCAGTAGGTCTCGGGGGGGGTCGGCCACTGAAGCTTTCTTT | CASRSRGGSATEAFF
TRBJ1-1 | 11 | NA | TRBD1 | TRBV30 | TGTGCCTGGAGACGGACAGGTGAAGCTTTCTTT | CAWRRTGEAFF
TRBJ2-7 | 14 | NA | TRBD2 | TRBV5-1 | TGCGCCAGCAGCCATAGCGGGGCCGCCTACGAGCAGTACTTC | CASSHSGAAYEQYF
TRBJ1-2 | 13 | NA | NA | TRBV4-2 | TGTGCCAGCAGCCAACCCCCCTCCTATGGCTACACCTTC | CASSQPPSYGYTF
TRBJ1-5 | 15 | NA | TRBD1 | TRBV9 | TGTGCCAGCAGTCTCAGGGGGCTGTTCAATCAGCCCCAGCATTTT | CASSLRGLFNQPQHF
TRBJ1-4 | 13 | NA | NA | TRBV11-2 | TGTGCCAGCAGCTTAGGAAGGGACTTCGAACTGTTTTTT | CASSLGRDFELFF
TRBJ2-7 | 13 | NA | NA | TRBV7-9 | TGTGCCAGCAGCCCTGGACAGACCTACGAGCAGTACTTC | CASSPGQTYEQYF
TRBJ1-2 | 14 | NA | TRBD1 | TRBV7-9 | TGTGCCAGCAGCTTGGGACAGGGGAACTATGGCTACACCTTC | CASSLGQGNYGYTF
TRBJ2-1 | 18 | NA | TRBD2 | TRBV7-3 | TGTGCCAGCAGCCCCCGGGGTAGCGGGAGCCTCGGGGGGTATGAGCAGTTCTTC | CASSPRGSGSLGGYEQFF
TRBJ2-1 | 12 | NA | NA | TRBV7-2 | TGTGCCAGCAGTAAAGCCGGGTATGAGCAGTTCTTC | CASSKAGYEQFF
TRBJ1-1 | 13 | medium-sized | NA | TRBV27 | TGTGCCAGCAGTTTTGGGCAGAACACTGAAGCTTTCTTT | CASSFGQNTEAFF
TRBJ1-1 | 14 | NA | TRBD1 | TRBV2 | TGTGCCAGCAGGAGGGGACAGGGAATGGGTGAAGCTTTCTTT | CASRRGQGMGEAFF
TRBJ2-1 | 16 | NA | TRBD2 | TRBV7-3 | TGTGCCAGCAGCTTCACGCGACTAGCGGGTAGAGGTGAGCAGTTCTTC | CASSFTRLAGRGEQFF
TRBJ2-3 | 14 | NA | TRBD2 | TRBV7-9 | TGTGCCAGCACTTACGGGGGGTCCACAGATACGCAGTATTTT | CASTYGGSTDTQYF
TRBJ2-7 | 11 | medium-sized | NA | TRBV28 | TGTGCCAGCGGGAGGGGGTACGAGCAGTACTTC | CASGRGYEQYF
TRBJ1-5 | 14 | NA | TRBD1 | TRBV25-1 | TGTGCCAGCAGTGGAACAGGGGCTAGTCAGCCCCAGCATTTT | CASSGTGASQPQHF
TRBJ1-2 | 12 | NA | NA | TRBV7-2 | TGTGCCAGCAGCGCAGGGACATACGGCTACACCTTC | CASSAGTYGYTF
TRBJ2-5 | 16 | NA | TRBD2 | TRBV5-1 | TGCGCCAGCAGCGCGATTCCCCTAGCGGGGCAAGAGACCCAGTACTTC | CASSAIPLAGQETQYF
TRBJ2-7 | 14 | NA | TRBD1 | TRBV15 | TGTGCCACCAGAAGGACAGGGAGCTCCTACGAGCAGTACTTC | CATRRTGSSYEQYF
TRBJ1-5 | 13 | NA | NA | TRBV19 | TGTGCCAGTAGTATAGGGGGCGGTCAGCCCCAGCATTTT | CASSIGGGQPQHF
TRBJ2-3 | 15 | NA | NA | TRBV7-6 | TGTGCCAGCAGCCGCCAACAGGGAGTGTCAGATACGCAGTATTTT | CASSRQQGVSDTQYF
TRBJ2-5 | 15 | NA | NA | TRBV6-6 | TGTGCCAGCAGTTACGATTTAGGGGGGGGAGGGACCCAGTACTTC | CASSYDLGGGGTQYF
TRBJ1-5 | 15 | once | TRBD1 | TRBV10-3 | TGTGCCATCAGTACAGCGACAGGGACGGATCAGCCCCAGCATTTT | CAISTATGTDQPQHF
TRBJ2-1 | 14 | NA | TRBD2 | TRBV6-5 | TGTGCCAGCAGGGAAGCGGGAGTGGGCAATGAGCAGTTCTTC | CASREAGVGNEQFF
TRBJ1-6 | 17 | NA | NA | TRBV5-3 | TGTGCCAGAAGCCTCCGGACAGCCTTCTCCTATAATTCACCCCTCCACTTT | CARSLRTAFSYNSPLHF
TRBJ1-3 | 16 | NA | NA | TRBV12-2 | TGTGCAAGTCGCTTCTCCGCCCGGGGGGAGGGAAACACCATATATTTT | CASRFSARGEGNTIYF
TRBJ2-1 | 15 | NA | TRBD1 | TRBV28 | TGTGCCAGCAGTTCCTTCGGGACAGTCAACAATGAGCAGTTCTTC | CASSSFGTVNNEQFF
TRBJ2-7 | 15 | NA | TRBD1 | TRBV7-2 | TGTGCCAGCAGCCACGGGACAGGGGGCTCCTACGAGCAGTACTTC | CASSHGTGGSYEQYF
TRBJ2-7 | 11 | NA | NA | TRBV2 | TGTGCCAGCAGTGGACAGTACGAGCAGTACTTC | CASSGQYEQYF
TRBJ1-2 | 12 | NA | NA | TRBV6-5 | TGTGCCACCTTCAAGACAGGCTATGGCTACACCTTC | CATFKTGYGYTF
TRBJ1-2 | 14 | NA | NA | TRBV7-2 | TGTGCCAGCAGCTTAGGTCGGGGGGCGTATGGCTACACCTTC | CASSLGRGAYGYTF
TRBJ1-6 | 15 | NA | TRBD1 | TRBV6-5 | TGTGCCAGCAGTTATGGTGGGACAGGGGGTTCACCCCTCCACTTT | CASSYGGTGGSPLHF
TRBJ2-3 | 14 | NA | TRBD1 | TRBV6-5 | TGTGCCAGCAGTGGGACAGGGGGGAGGAATACGCAGTATTTT | CASSGTGGRNTQYF
TRBJ2-1 | 14 | NA | NA | TRBV18 | TGTGCCAGCTCACCCTCCCAAGCTGCAGGTGAGCAGTTCTTC | CASSPSQAAGEQFF
TRBJ2-3 | 15 | NA | TRBD2 | TRBV6-1 | TGTGCCAGCAGTTTCGGACTAGCGGGAACAGATACGCAGTATTTT | CASSFGLAGTDTQYF
TRBJ2-7 | 15 | NA | TRBD1 | TRBV5-4 | TGTGCCAGCAGCTCACCGGGACAGGGGTCCCACGAGCAGTACTTC | CASSSPGQGSHEQYF
TRBJ2-7 | 15 | once | TRBD2 | TRBV4-2 | TGTGCCAGCAGCCAAAGTGGCGGGGGGGCCTACGAGCAGTACTTC | CASSQSGGGAYEQYF
TRBJ2-7 | 13 | few | TRBD1 | TRBV4-3 | TGCGCCAGCAGCCCCCTCCAGGGGGACGAGCAGTACTTC | CASSPLQGDEQYF
TRBJ2-1 | 14 | NA | TRBD2 | TRBV9 | TGTGCCACGACGACCGGACTAGCCGGTGGTGAGCAGTTCTTC | CATTTGLAGGEQFF
TRBJ2-7 | 19 | NA | NA | TRBV12-2 | TGTGCAAGTCGCTTAGCGCCCCACTTTAGCGGGAGAGACTCCTACGAGCAGTACTTC | CASRLAPHFSGRDSYEQYF
TRBJ1-4 | 14 | NA | NA | TRBV6-1 | TGTGCCAGCAGTTTGCAGGGGCTAGGAGAAAAACTGTTTTTT | CASSLQGLGEKLFF
TRBJ1-1 | 13 | NA | NA | TRBV5-5 | TGTGCCAGTTACCGGGACTTTAACACTGAAGCTTTCTTT | CASYRDFNTEAFF
TRBJ1-2 | 13 | NA | NA | TRBV6-1 | TGTGCCAGCAGTGAAGCGGAGATCTATGGCTACACCTTC | CASSEAEIYGYTF
TRBJ1-5 | 15 | NA | NA | TRBV6-1 | TGTGCCAGCAGTGGACGACAGGATTCCAATCAGCCCCAGCATTTT | CASSGRQDSNQPQHF
TRBJ1-2 | 16 | NA | NA | TRBV7-8 | TGTGCCAGCAGCCCAACTTCGGACACCACGAACTATGGCTACACCTTC | CASSPTSDTTNYGYTF
TRBJ1-1 | 22 | NA | NA | TRBV4-1 | TGCGCCAGCAGCCAAGAACGACTCTATGGGGGCGGGCAAGCCCATATGAACACTGAAGCTTTCTTT | CASSQERLYGGGQAHMNTEAFF
TRBJ2-5 | 11 | NA | NA | TRBV6-5 | TGTGCCAGCACGGGACAAGAGACCCAGTACTTC | CASTGQETQYF
TRBJ2-5 | 13 | NA | NA | TRBV19 | TGTGCCAGTAGTAAGGGCGTCTGGGAGGCCCAGTACTTC | CASSKGVWEAQYF
TRBJ2-7 | 15 | NA | TRBD1 | TRBV5-1 | TGCGCCAGCAGACCGGGACAGGGGGACTCCTACGAGCAGTACTTC | CASRPGQGDSYEQYF